This TCR beta chain was sequenced for a study of read filtering for tumor transcriptome and immune sequencing. From roughly 0.4 ug of RNA, a library with molecular barcoded alpha/delta and beta/gamma adaptors was made. TCRdb analysed the reads with MiXCR anew, one entry per CDR3 protein. The repertoire consists of 35,000 to 40,000 distinct CDR3 sequences, with about 13% occurring once and the leading ten covering about 40%. This clonotype was seen ten or more times. The target antigen is unknown. The CDR3 loop spans 15 amino acids. The V end lost 0 bases, the J end lost 1 base, and 6 bases lay between the germline ends. The germline V gene encodes CDR1 LNHDA and CDR2 SQIVND (reference sequence). Study outcomes and limitations: Compared with RNA-seq, IR-seq gave much higher clonotype depth and reliability.

The source material was a population of CD138-negative cells sorted from bone marrow. The origin of this receptor is a donor at least 40 years old with multiple myeloma. The V call is TRBV19, the J call TRBJ2-2; the D is unclear. CDR3 loop: CASSIDSLNTGELFF. DNA of the CDR3: TGTGCCAGTAGTATAGATAGCCTGAACACCGGGGAGCTGTTTTTT.